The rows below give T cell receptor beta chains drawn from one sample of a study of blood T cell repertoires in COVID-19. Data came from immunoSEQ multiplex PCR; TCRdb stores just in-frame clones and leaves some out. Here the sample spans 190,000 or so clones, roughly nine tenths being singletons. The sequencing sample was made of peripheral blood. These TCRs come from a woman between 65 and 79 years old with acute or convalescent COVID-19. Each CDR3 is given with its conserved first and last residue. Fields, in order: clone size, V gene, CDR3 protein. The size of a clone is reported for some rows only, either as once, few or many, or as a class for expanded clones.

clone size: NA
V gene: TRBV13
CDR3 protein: CASSLGTGYNEQFF

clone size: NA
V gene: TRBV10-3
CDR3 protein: CAISTSTDSNQPQHF

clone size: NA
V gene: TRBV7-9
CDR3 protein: CASSLGSGGYSQPQHF

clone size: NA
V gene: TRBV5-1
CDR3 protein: CASSPTGANYEQYF

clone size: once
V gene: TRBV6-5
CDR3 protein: CASPEASTDTQYF

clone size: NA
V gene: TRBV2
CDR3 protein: CASRAGGSEKLFF

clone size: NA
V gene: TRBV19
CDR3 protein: CASTSQGQRYNEQFF

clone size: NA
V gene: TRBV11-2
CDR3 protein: CATSGSTGETQYF

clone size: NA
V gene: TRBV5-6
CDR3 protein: CASSFDRESPLHF

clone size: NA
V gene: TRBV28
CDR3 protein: CASSFLPTGMSNQPQHF

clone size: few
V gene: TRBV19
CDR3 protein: CASSMGEVITEAFF

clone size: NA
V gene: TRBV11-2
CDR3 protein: CASSLGQGWHYEQYF

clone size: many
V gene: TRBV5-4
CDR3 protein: CASGRRVNYGYTF

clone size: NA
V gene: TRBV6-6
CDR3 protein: CASSSVAAPYNEQFF

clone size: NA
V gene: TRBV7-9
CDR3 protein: CASDSEVGYTF

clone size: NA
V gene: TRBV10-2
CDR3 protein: CASSGTSYNEQFF

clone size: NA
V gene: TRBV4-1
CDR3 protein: CASSPDQDYSNQPQHF

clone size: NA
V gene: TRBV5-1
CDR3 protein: CASSSYRVGENTEAFF

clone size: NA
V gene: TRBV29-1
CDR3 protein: CSVEVSLRVDF

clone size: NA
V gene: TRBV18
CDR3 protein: CASSPPGSGRSEQFF

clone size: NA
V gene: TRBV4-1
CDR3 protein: CASSLRDTAYEQYF

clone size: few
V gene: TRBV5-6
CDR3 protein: CASSSSRQPFNQPQHF

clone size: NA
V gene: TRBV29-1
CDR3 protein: CSVERGGQGYNEQFF

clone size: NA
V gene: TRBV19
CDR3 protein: CASLKRTGTGYSNQPQHF

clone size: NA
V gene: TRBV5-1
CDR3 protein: CASSLRDSSNTQYF

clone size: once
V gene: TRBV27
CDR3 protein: CASTAGTGAASPLHF

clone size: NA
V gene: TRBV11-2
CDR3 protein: CASSLTSGIYEQYF

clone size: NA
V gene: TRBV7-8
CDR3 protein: CASSLGGTGVLGEQYF

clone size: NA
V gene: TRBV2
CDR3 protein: CASRQSGGNEQFF

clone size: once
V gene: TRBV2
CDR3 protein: CASSDGQPLADTQYF

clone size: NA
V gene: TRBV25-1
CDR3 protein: CASSAAGDYGYTF

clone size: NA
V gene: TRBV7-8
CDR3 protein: CASSVRQSPRSGANVLTF

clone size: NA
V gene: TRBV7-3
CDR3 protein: CASSLLRAGSDTQYF

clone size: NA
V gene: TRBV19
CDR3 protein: CASSIAGKNYGYTF

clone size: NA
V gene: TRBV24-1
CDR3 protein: CATSTGSYEQYF

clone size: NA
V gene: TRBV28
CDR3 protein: CASSLGTSGSLEQYF

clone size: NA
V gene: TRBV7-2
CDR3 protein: CASSPGRGLNYGYTF

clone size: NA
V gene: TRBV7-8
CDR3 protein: CASSLLLAGGPYEQYF

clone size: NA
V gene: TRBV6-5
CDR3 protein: CASSKGAQSYGYTF

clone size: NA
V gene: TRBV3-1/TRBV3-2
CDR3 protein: CASSQFITDTQYF

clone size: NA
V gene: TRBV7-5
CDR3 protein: CVRRGWTANTEAFF

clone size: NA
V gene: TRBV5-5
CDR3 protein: CASSLYGTGSTDTQYF

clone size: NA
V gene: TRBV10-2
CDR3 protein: CASTSYNSPLHF

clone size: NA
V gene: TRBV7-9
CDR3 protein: CASSASPSAAGEQYF

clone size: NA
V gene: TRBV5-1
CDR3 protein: CASSLFRGSETEAFF

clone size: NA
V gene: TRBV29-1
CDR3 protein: CSVSGGTGEQFF

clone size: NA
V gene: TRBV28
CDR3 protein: CASRVWGWEDEQYF

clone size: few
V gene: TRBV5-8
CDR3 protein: CASSLERGQGARGYTF

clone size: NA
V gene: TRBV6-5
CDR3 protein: CASSTQDRLGDTQYF

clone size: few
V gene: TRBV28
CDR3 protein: CASSPTSGRLPTQYF

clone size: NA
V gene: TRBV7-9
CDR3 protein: CASSFSGTVYGYTF

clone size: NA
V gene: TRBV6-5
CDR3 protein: CASSYSSRVNTEAFF

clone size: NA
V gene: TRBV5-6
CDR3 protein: CASSLGTGNSNYGYTF

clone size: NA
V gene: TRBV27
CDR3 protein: CASSLWAGGPYEQYF

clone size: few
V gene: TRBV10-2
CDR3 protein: CASSDSVGARLHF